Listed here are 11 T cell receptor beta chains from one sample, sequenced in a study of beta chain features in type 1 diabetes. All of the isolated RNA was reverse transcribed, so expressed TCRB transcripts were sequenced. Some clones are missing from TCRdb's copy, which holds only in-frame ones; the method was immunoSEQ multiplex PCR. The profile covers some 900,000 clones, with 15% to 20% appearing a single time and around 0.02% taken by the ten largest. The sample was naive CD4+ T cells from blood. Receptors originate from a woman aged 18-29 years in good health.

This clone was found a few times. The chain combines TRBV7-2 with TRBJ2-1; D tentatively reads TRBD1 or TRBD2 (6 bases each). This CDR3 contains 16 residues. The V gene lost 4 bases and the J gene lost 0 bases, with 13 bases spanning the gap. From germline, CDR1 is SGHTA and CDR2 FQGNSA. The CDR3 DNA follows: TGTGCCAGCAGCTCGCCGCCGGGGGCCTCCTACAATGAGCAGTTCTTC. Amino acids: CASSSPPGASYNEQFF.

The chain is built from TRBV10-3 and TRBJ2-5; D might be TRBD1 (7 bases). V lost 10 bases, J lost 0 bases, and 21 bases lay in between. The CDR3 extends over 16 amino acids. Germline values: CDR1 ENHRY, CDR2 SYGVKD. Written as DNA, the CDR3 is TGTGCCAGCAGCCGCGGGACAGCTTGGTACCAAGAGACCCAGTACTTC. Its protein product is CASSRGTAWYQETQYF.

The rearrangement uses TRBV7-2 and TRBJ2-1; tentative D call: TRBD1 (5 bases). Germline CDR1 reads SGHTA; CDR2 reads FQGNSA. Trimming took off 1 base at V and 5 bases at J, with 15 bases between the two ends. This CDR3 is 16 amino acids long. The CDR3 loop reads CASSLVSRAGNNEQFF. As DNA, the CDR3 is TGTGCCAGCAGCTTAGTATCCAGGGCAGGGAACAATGAGCAGTTCTTC.

This clone was found a few times. Distinct nucleotide sequences in the sample also encode this CDR3. V usage is TRBV6-5 and J usage is TRBJ1-5, with D maybe TRBD1 (6 bases). The V and J ends lost 2 bases and 4 bases respectively, with 6 bases between them. Germline V CDR1 and CDR2: MNHEY, SVGAGI. The CDR3 has 13 amino acids. The CDR3 region has the DNA TGTGCCAGCAGTTACGACAGGAATCAGCCCCAGCATTTT. This translates into CASSYDRNQPQHF.

This clone was seen a handful of times. The chain recombines TRBV4-2 with TRBJ2-7; D perhaps matches TRBD1 (6 bases). The CDR3 is 14 amino acids. The V end was cut by 5 bases, the J end by 5 bases, with 16 bases between. Per the germline V gene, CDR1 is LGHNA and CDR2 is YNFKEQ. CDR3 nucleotide sequence: TGTGCCAGCAGCAGGGGCAGGGGCGCGAACGAGCAGTACTTC. The encoded protein is CASSRGRGANEQYF.

This clone was seen only a few times. This chain links TRBV6-5 with TRBJ1-1; D might be TRBD1 (5 bases). Germline CDR1 reads MNHEY; CDR2 reads SVGAGI. Between the trimmed V and J ends, which lost 0 bases and 2 bases, there was a span of 10 bases. The CDR3 is 15 residues long. The CDR3 DNA reads TGTGCCAGCAGTTACTCTGGGGACCCAAACACTGAAGCTTTCTTT. Translated, it gives CASSYSGDPNTEAFF.

This clone was observed a handful of times. The rearrangement uses TRBV6-1 and TRBJ2-3; D possibly uses TRBD1 or TRBD2 (5 bases each). Germline V gene sequence: CDR1 MNHNS, CDR2 SASEGT. Trimming took off 2 bases at V and 3 bases at J, with 12 bases between the two ends. The CDR3 loop spans 15 amino acids. CDR3 residues: CASSETGRMTDTQYF. CDR3 DNA: TGTGCCAGCAGTGAAACGGGACGGATGACAGATACGCAGTATTTT.

This clone came up a few times. The V call is TRBV5-1, the J call TRBJ2-7; 8 nucleotides agree with TRBD1. This CDR3 is 15 amino acids long. The V gene's germline CDR1 is SGHRS and CDR2 YFSETQ. V was clipped by 4 bases and J by 3 bases; unmatched bases: 9. CDR3 in DNA: TGCGCCAGCAGCATCTCGCAGGGGGCGGGCTACGAGCAGTACTTC. It encodes CASSISQGAGYEQYF.

V is TRBV28 and J is TRBJ1-1, with D hard to call. The germline V and J ends were trimmed by 10 bases and 0 bases, with 12 bases remaining between them. Germline V gene sequence: CDR1 MDHEN, CDR2 SYDVKM. The CDR3 sequence is 13 residues long. CDR3 DNA: TGTGCCACAACATCGGGGTTGAACACTGAAGCTTTCTTT. It yields the protein CATTSGLNTEAFF.

The J gene is TRBJ1-3, the V gene TRBV18; D call uncertain. The CDR3 contains 13 residues. CDR1 KGHSH and CDR2 LQKENI come from the germline V gene. Deletions cut 3 bases from V and 8 bases from J, with 11 bases between. In nucleotides, the CDR3 is TGTGCCAGCTCACCTTCCCTCGGGGACACCATATATTTT. Translated, it gives CASSPSLGDTIYF.

This clone was seen once. The rearrangement links TRBV21-1 to TRBJ2-7; the table assigns TRBD1, which was not confirmed against the DNA. TRBV21-1 counts as a pseudogene. The CDR3 totals 19 residues. The CDR3 DNA sequence: TGTGCCAGCAGCAAATCCCCAGGGCCAAGGACGGCGAACTACTACGAGCAGTACTTC. It yields the protein CASSKSPGPRTANYYEQYF.